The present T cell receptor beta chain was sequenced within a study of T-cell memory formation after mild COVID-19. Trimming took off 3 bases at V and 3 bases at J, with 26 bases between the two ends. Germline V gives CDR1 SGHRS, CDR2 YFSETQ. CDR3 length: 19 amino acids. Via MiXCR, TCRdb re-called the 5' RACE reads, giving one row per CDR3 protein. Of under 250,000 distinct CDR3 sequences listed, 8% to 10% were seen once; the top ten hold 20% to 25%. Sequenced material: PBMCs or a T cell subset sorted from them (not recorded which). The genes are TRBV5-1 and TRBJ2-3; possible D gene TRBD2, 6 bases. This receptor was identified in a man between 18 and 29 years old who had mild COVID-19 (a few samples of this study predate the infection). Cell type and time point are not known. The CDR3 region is CASSSRGGAEGGGTDTQYF. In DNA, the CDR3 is TGCGCCAGCAGCTCCCGGGGCGGGGCCGAAGGCGGTGGGACAGATACGCAGTATTTT. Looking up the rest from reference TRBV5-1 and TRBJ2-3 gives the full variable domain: KAGVTQTPRYLIKTRGQQVTLSCSPISGHRSVSWYQQTPGQGLQFLFEYFSETQRNKGNFPGRFSGRQFSNSRSEMNVSTLELGDSALYLCASSSRGGAEGGGTDTQYFGPGTRLTVL.